Sequencing of this T cell receptor (beta chain) was carried out in a study of shared clonotypes between healthy human individuals. Notes on the study in general: Only blood was sampled, and tissue TCR repertoires likely differ from blood ones.

Naive CD8 cells lacked CD45RO, underwent positive selection for CCR7 and left out terminally differentiated effector memory CD45RA+ cells. Of note for this clone: As yet, its antigen is unknown.

Sequenced by immunoSEQ multiplex PCR; TCRdb stores in-frame clones only, minus some. The table has roughly 2,000,000 clones, roughly 94% seen once. CDR1 MNHNS and CDR2 SASEGT come from the germline V gene. Trimming cost V 3 bases and J 0 bases, with 14 bases left between them. The CDR3 has 17 residues. The chain combines TRBV6-1 with TRBJ2-2, with D uncertain. The TCR sequence derives from a man between 18 and 29 years old in good health. The sequencing sample was made of naive CD8+ T cells sorted from blood. CDR3 nucleotide sequence: TGTGCCAGCAGTGAGGAACTGCTTCTCGCGAACACCGGGGAGCTGTTTTTT. It encodes CASSEELLLANTGELFF.